Listed here is a single T cell receptor beta chain. Its antigen remains unknown. This sample was taken from a study of neurological immune-mediated disorders. General study findings and limits: Falling below healthy controls, multiple sclerosis showed the least TCR clonal expansion, while HTLV-1-associated myelopathy showed the most. Expanded clones shared no CDR3 amino acid sequences across subjects, suggesting private repertoires in all groups.

V was clipped by 5 bases and J by 2 bases; unmatched bases: 8. This CDR3 is 14 amino acids long. Germline CDR1 reads DFQATT; CDR2 reads SNEGSKA (reference sequence). The cDNA was generated through 5'RACE incorporating 10-nucleotide random UMIs. In every sequencing run, more than 180 million TCR-beta sequences were generated from 15-18 subjects. TCRdb reprocessed the 5' RACE reads with MiXCR, giving one entry per CDR3 protein. In the table there are tens of thousands of distinct CDR3 sequences, roughly 26% of which are singletons. The material sequenced was PBMCs. The sequence was obtained from a woman in her seventies in good health. The chain links TRBV20-1 to TRBJ2-5; 7 positions agree with TRBD1. The CDR3 region has the DNA TGCAGTGCTCTTCGGGACAGCCAACAAGAGACCCAGTACTTC. It translates to CSALRDSQQETQYF.